This T cell receptor beta chain was recovered during a study of a mutant IDH1 vaccine in newly diagnosed glioma. Across the whole study: Vaccination started 4-6 weeks after radiotherapy alone, or with temozolomide cycles. Sex among treated patients split around 60% male, 37.5% female; mean age was roughly 40 years. At week 35 came visit V12, and visit V13 followed at week 47.

Clones were read by immunoSEQ multiplex PCR, and TCRdb kept only the in-frame ones, dropping some. Counted here are under 45,000 clones, 82% occurring once; the ten biggest clones make up over 15%. Looked up from germline, CDR1 is SNHLY and CDR2 is FYNNEI. This CDR3 is built from 18 residues. Germline trimming cut 3 bases from V and 3 bases from J; bases unmatched to any gene: 11. About this clone itself: The target antigen is unknown.

This sample's time point: week 47, end of study. In every dose of vaccine, 300 ug of mutant IDH1 20-mer peptide was given alongside topical imiquimod. Sequences were derived from PBMCs, sampled from a glioma patient whose treatment included an IDH1 peptide vaccine. This clonotype was sampled from a man aged 18 to 30 with glioma. Some clones in this sample may be carry-over from other donors' samples. The J gene is TRBJ2-2, the V gene TRBV2; 9 nucleotides agree with TRBD1. CDR3 protein: CASSDGTGWKWDTGELFF. CDR3 DNA: TGTGCCAGCAGTGATGGGACAGGGTGGAAGTGGGACACCGGGGAGCTGTTTTTT. The variable domain in full, completed from reference TRBV2 and TRBJ2-2, reads EPEVTQTPSHQVTQMGQEVILRCVPISNHLYFYWYRQILGQKVEFLVSFYNNEISEKSEIFDDQFSVERPDGSNFTLKIRSTKLEDSAMYFCASSDGTGWKWDTGELFFGEGSRLTVL.